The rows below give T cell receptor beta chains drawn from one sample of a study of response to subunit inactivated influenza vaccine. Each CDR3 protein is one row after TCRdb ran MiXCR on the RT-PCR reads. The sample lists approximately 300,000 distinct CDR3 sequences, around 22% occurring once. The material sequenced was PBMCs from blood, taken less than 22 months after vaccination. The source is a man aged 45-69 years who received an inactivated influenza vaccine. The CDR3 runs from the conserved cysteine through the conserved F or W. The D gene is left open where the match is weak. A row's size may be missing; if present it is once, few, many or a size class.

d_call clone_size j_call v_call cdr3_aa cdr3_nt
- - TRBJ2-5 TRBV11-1 CASSLDGGPQETQYF TGTGCCAGCAGCTTAGACGGAGGGCCCCAAGAGACCCAGTACTTC
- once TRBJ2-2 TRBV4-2 CASSQGWRGPSGELFF TGTGCCAGCAGCCAAGGCTGGCGGGGTCCTTCAGGGGAGCTGTTTTTT
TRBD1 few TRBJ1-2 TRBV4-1 CASSQGIGTGGGNYGYTF TGCGCCAGCAGCCAAGGTATCGGGACAGGGGGAGGCAACTATGGCTACACCTTC
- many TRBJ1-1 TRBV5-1 CASSLDSNTEAFF TGCGCCAGCAGCTTGGACAGTAACACTGAAGCTTTCTTT
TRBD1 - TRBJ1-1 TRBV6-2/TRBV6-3 CASSRTGGTTEAFF TGTGCCAGCAGCCGGACAGGGGGAACCACTGAAGCTTTCTTT
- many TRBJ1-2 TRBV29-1 CSVAISGGRYGYTF TGCAGCGTAGCCATCTCGGGGGGCCGCTATGGCTACACCTTC
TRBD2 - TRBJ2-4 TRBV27 CASSYISGRAPNPLYF TGTGCCAGCAGTTACATAAGCGGGAGGGCCCCGAATCCACTTTATTTC
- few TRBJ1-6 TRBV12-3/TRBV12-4 CASSFGSDSRAPLHF TGTGCCAGCAGTTTCGGGAGCGACAGCCGCGCACCCCTCCACTTT
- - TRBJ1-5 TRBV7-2 CASSPEGRLPQHF TGTGCCAGCAGCCCTGAGGGGCGATTACCCCAGCATTTT
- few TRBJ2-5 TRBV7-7 CASSPTRAGETQYF TGTGCTAGCAGCCCAACCAGGGCGGGGGAGACCCAGTACTTC
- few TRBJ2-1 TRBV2 CARETPSEMNEQFF TGTGCCAGAGAAACCCCCTCAGAGATGAATGAGCAGTTCTTC
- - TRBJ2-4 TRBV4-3 CASSQHLNRDGGKNIQYF TGCGCCAGCAGCCAACATCTTAACAGGGACGGGGGCAAAAACATTCAGTACTTC
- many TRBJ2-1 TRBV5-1 CASSLENRGSDEQFF TGCGCCAGCAGCTTGGAAAATCGAGGGAGCGATGAGCAGTTCTTC
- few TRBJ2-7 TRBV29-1 CSVAGRQGKNEQYF TGCAGCGTTGCAGGCCGGCAGGGGAAGAACGAGCAGTACTTC
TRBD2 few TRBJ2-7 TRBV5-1 CASSYTSGGGGYEQYF TGCGCCAGCAGCTATACTAGCGGGGGAGGCGGGTACGAGCAGTACTTC
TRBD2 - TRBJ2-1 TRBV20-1 CSASIQRGNNEQFF TGCAGTGCTAGTATCCAGCGGGGGAACAATGAGCAGTTCTTC
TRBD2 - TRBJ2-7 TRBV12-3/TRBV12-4 CASSPFRASGESYEQYF TGTGCCAGCAGTCCATTCCGGGCTAGCGGGGAGTCCTACGAGCAGTACTTC
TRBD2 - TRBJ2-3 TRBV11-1 CASSLGQERIGRESTDTQYF TGTGCCAGCAGCTTAGGACAGGAAAGAATCGGGAGGGAATCCACAGATACGCAGTATTTT
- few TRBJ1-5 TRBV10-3 CAISSGERGNQPQHF TGTGCCATCAGCTCCGGGGAACGGGGCAATCAGCCCCAGCATTTT
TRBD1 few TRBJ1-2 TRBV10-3 CAIKRDRGYGYTF TGTGCCATCAAGAGGGACAGGGGATATGGCTACACCTTC
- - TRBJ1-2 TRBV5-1 CASSLAVTEYGYTF TGCGCCAGCAGCTTGGCTGTGACAGAATATGGCTACACCTTC
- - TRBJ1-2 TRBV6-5 CASSYRGQKYGYTF TGTGCCAGCAGTTACAGGGGCCAGAAGTATGGCTACACCTTC
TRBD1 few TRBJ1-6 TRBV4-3 CASSTRTGDNSPLHF TGCGCCAGCAGCACGCGGACAGGGGATAATTCACCCCTCCACTTT
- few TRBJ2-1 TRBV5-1 CASRELQGYNEQFF TGCGCCAGCAGGGAGCTCCAGGGCTACAATGAGCAGTTCTTC
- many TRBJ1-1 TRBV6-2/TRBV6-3 CASRNLQGRYTEAFF TGTGCCAGCAGAAACCTACAGGGCCGATACACTGAAGCTTTCTTT
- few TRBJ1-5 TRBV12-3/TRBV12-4 CASRGSLNQPQHF TGTGCCAGCAGGGGTTCCCTAAATCAGCCCCAGCATTTT
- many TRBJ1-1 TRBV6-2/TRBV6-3 CASSSRGKRNTEAFF TGTGCCAGCAGTTCCCGGGGGAAGAGAAACACTGAAGCTTTCTTT
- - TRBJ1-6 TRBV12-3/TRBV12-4 CASKADQGARNSPLHF TGTGCCAGCAAAGCGGATCAAGGGGCCCGGAATTCACCCCTCCACTTT
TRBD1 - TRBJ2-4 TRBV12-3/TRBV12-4 CASSQRQGDIQYF TGTGCCAGCAGTCAACGACAGGGAGACATTCAGTACTTC
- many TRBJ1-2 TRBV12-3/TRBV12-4 CASSLGASGYTF TGTGCCAGCAGTCTGGGGGCAAGTGGCTACACCTTC
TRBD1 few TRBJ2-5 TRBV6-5 CASSYATGGRDSQYF TGTGCCAGCAGTTACGCGACAGGGGGTCGAGACTCCCAGTACTTC
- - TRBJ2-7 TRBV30 CAWMPIGEAYEQYF TGTGCCTGGATGCCCATCGGGGAGGCCTACGAGCAGTACTTC
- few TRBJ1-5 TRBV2 CASSKTGNNQPQHF TGTGCCAGCAGTAAGACAGGAAACAATCAGCCCCAGCATTTT
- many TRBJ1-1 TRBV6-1 CASSDRAGNTEAFF TGTGCCAGCAGTGATAGGGCGGGGAACACTGAAGCTTTCTTT
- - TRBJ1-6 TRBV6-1 CASKMGNAENSPLHF TGTGCCAGCAAGATGGGGAACGCAGAGAATTCACCCCTCCACTTT
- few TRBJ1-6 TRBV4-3 CASSPSGFPRLFNSPLHF TGCGCCAGCAGCCCCTCCGGGTTTCCCAGACTTTTCAATTCACCCCTCCACTTT
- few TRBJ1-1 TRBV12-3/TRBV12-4 CASSFPQTEAFF TGTGCCAGCAGTTTCCCCCAGACTGAAGCTTTCTTT
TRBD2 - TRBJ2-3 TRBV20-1 CSARPWAGGTDTQYF TGCAGTGCTAGACCCTGGGCGGGAGGGACAGATACGCAGTATTTT
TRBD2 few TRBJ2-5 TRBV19 CASSFQRGQETQYF TGTGCCAGTAGTTTCCAGCGGGGGCAAGAGACCCAGTACTTC
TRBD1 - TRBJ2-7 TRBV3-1 CASSQQGQGHYEQYF TGTGCCAGCAGCCAACAGGGACAGGGACACTACGAGCAGTACTTC
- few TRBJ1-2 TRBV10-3 CATTKASDGYTF TGTGCCACTACAAAAGCCTCGGATGGCTACACCTTC
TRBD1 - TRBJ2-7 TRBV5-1 CFRQGACEQYF TGCTTCCGCCAGGGGGCATGCGAGCAGTACTTC
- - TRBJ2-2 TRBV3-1 CASSQPQFTGELFF TGTGCCAGCAGCCAGCCTCAGTTCACCGGGGAGCTGTTTTTT
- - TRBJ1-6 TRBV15 CATSRDQGNNSPLHF TGTGCCACCAGCAGAGATCAGGGAAACAATTCACCCCTCCACTTT
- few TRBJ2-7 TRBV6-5 CASSYFPSYEQYF TGTGCCAGCAGTTACTTTCCCAGCTACGAGCAGTACTTC
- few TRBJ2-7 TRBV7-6 CASSYRTNYEQYF TGTGCCAGCAGCTATAGGACTAACTACGAGCAGTACTTC
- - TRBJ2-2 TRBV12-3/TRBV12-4 CASSPPGYTGELFF TGTGCCAGCAGTCCACCGGGGTACACCGGGGAGCTGTTTTTT
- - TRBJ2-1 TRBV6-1 CASSPPGTPYNEQFF TGTGCCAGCAGTCCCCCCGGGACACCCTACAATGAGCAGTTCTTC
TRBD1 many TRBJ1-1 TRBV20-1 CSAKEGTGGTEAFF TGCAGTGCTAAAGAAGGGACAGGGGGCACTGAAGCTTTCTTT
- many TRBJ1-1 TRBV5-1 CASSLGGDTEAFF TGCGCCAGCAGCCTAGGGGGTGACACTGAAGCTTTCTTT